The 26 T cell receptor beta chains below all came from one sample that was sequenced in a study of T-cell reconstitution after alpha-beta-depleted transplantation in children. Unique molecular identifiers were incorporated when the TCRbeta library was constructed. MiXCR was run by TCRdb on the PCR reads, yielding one entry per CDR3 protein. The data contain fewer than 750,000 distinct CDR3 sequences, more than 20% of them singletons. The specimen was PBMCs, mostly from graft donor cells, collected 360 days after TCRalphabeta/CD19-depleted stem cell transplant. The receptors derive from a boy under two years old who had a stem cell transplant for acute myeloid leukemia, so the T cells may come from the graft donor.

This clonotype was counted once. The chain has TRBV20-1 and TRBJ1-5; TRBD1 is a possible D gene (6 bases). V lost 1 base, J lost 0 bases, and 13 bases lay in between. Germline V lookup: CDR1 DFQATT, CDR2 SNEGSKA (reference sequence). The CDR3 extends over 16 amino acids. The CDR3, as DNA: TGCAGTGCTAGAGGCCAGGGGCCCAATAGCAATCAGCCCCAGCATTTT. Protein: CSARGQGPNSNQPQHF.

The V gene is TRBV20-1, the J gene TRBJ2-7; 8 bases are shared with TRBD2. This CDR3 has 15 amino acids. The J segment lost 4 bases and the V segment lost 5 bases, leaving 13 bases of the junction unmatched. Germline values: CDR1 DFQATT, CDR2 SNEGSKA (reference sequence). The CDR3 region is CSAPRPGGLRYEQYV. The CDR3 DNA reads TGCAGTGCTCCTAGGCCGGGGGGGTTGAGGTACGAGCAGTACGTC.

This clonotype was seen repeatedly, ten times or more. J is TRBJ2-7 and V is TRBV20-1; 7 bases map to TRBD1. Germline V lookup: CDR1 DFQATT, CDR2 SNEGSKA (reference sequence). The CDR3 covers 12 residues. The trim removed 6 bases at V and 3 bases at J, leaving 5 bases unmatched. The chain's CDR3 is CSAQGQVYEQYV. The CDR3 DNA follows: TGCAGTGCACAAGGACAGGTCTACGAGCAGTACGTC.

The chain recombines TRBV7-9 with TRBJ2-7; 7 bases map to TRBD1. V lost 4 bases to trimming and J lost 2 bases; unmatched junction nucleotides: 5. This CDR3 region has 14 residues. The V gene's germline CDR1 is SEHNR and CDR2 FQNEAQ (reference sequence). CDR3: CASSSQGPPYEQYF. Here the CDR3 DNA reads TGTGCCAGCAGCTCACAGGGGCCCCCCTACGAGCAGTACTTC.

There are a few counts of this clonotype. V and J are TRBV15 and TRBJ2-3; D unresolved. Per germline, CDR1 LNHNV and CDR2 YYDKDF (reference sequence). This CDR3 spans 16 amino acids. Trimming removed 0 bases from V and 2 bases from J, with 12 bases in between. The CDR3 bases are TGTGCCACCAGCAGAGATGTTCAGAGGACCACAGATACGCAGTATTTT. This sequence encodes CATSRDVQRTTDTQYF. Supplemented by reference TRBV15 and TRBJ2-3, the full variable domain reads DAMVIQNPRYQVTQFGKPVTLSCSQTLNHNVMYWYQQKSSQAPKLLFHYYDKDFNNEADTPDNFQSRRPNTSFCFLDIRSPGLGDTAMYLCATSRDVQRTTDTQYFGPGTRLTVL.

In this sample, this clonotype turned up a few times. V and J are TRBV20-1 and TRBJ2-7; D perhaps matches TRBD2 (6 bases). V was trimmed by 0 bases and J by 7 bases, leaving 13 bases between them. CDR3 length: 13 amino acids. CDR1 is DFQATT, CDR2 SNEGSKA, per germline (reference sequence). CDR3 region: CSARDPDRGEQYV. The CDR3 DNA sequence: TGCAGTGCTAGAGATCCGGACCGGGGGGAGCAGTACGTC.

The CDR3 DNA reads TGTGCCAGCAGTCCCAGGGGGGCTCGGGACGACGAAGAGACCCAGTACTTC. This translates into CASSPRGARDDEETQYF. The genes are TRBV27 and TRBJ2-5, with a possible D match to TRBD1 (7 bases). V lost 5 bases and J 3 bases, leaving 22 bases between the germline ends. Per the germline V gene, CDR1 is MNHEY and CDR2 is SMNVEV (reference sequence). The CDR3 is made up of 17 amino acids.

This clonotype was recorded a few times. The genes are TRBV5-1 and TRBJ2-6; tentatively, D is TRBD1 or TRBD2 (5 bases each). Trimming shortened V by 0 bases and J by 1 base, and 11 bases separated the two germline ends. The CDR3 has 17 amino acids. Germline CDR1 SGHRS, CDR2 YFSETQ. Written as DNA, the CDR3 is TGCGCCAGCAGCTTGGATATGTGGGGGTCTGGGGCCAACGTCCTGACTTTC. It is translated as CASSLDMWGSGANVLTF.

A few counts support this clonotype. The chain uses TRBV12-3 or TRBV12-4 and TRBJ1-1; tentative D call: TRBD1 (6 bases). The length of the CDR3 is 15 residues. The germline V and J ends were trimmed by 6 bases and 1 base, with 15 bases remaining between them. The CDR3 sequence is CASSPRQERNTEAFF. The CDR3, as DNA: TGTGCCAGCAGCCCCCGACAGGAGAGGAACACTGAAGCTTTCTTT.

There are many counts of this clonotype. The chain combines TRBV12-3 or TRBV12-4 with TRBJ1-1, with 9 bases matching TRBD1. The CDR3 spans 13 residues. Trimming took 6 bases from V and 4 from J; bases not matched to a gene: 3. Written as DNA, the CDR3 is TGTGCCAGCAGGGCGACAGGGGGCACTGAAGCTTTCTTT. Protein: CASRATGGTEAFF.

This clonotype was detected only a few times. The chain recombines TRBV20-1 with TRBJ2-5, with a tentative D call TRBD2 (5 bases). Germline V CDR1 and CDR2: DFQATT, SNEGSKA (reference sequence). With 0 bases removed from V and 3 bases from J, the gap between germline ends came to 20 bases. CDR3 length: 17 amino acids. CDR3 region: CSARDNRGVPGKETQYF. For the CDR3, the DNA is TGCAGTGCTAGAGATAACCGTGGTGTTCCGGGGAAAGAGACCCAGTACTTC.

The chain employs TRBV20-1 and TRBJ1-6, with D unclear. Germline V gene data show CDR1 as DFQATT and CDR2 as SNEGSKA (reference sequence). This CDR3 comprises 14 residues. The V end lost 7 bases, the J end lost 8 bases, and 18 bases lay between the germline ends. CDR3 sequence reads: CSGRIGQVDSPLHF. CDR3 DNA: TGCAGTGGTAGGATCGGGCAAGTTGATTCACCCCTCCACTTT.

A single count supports this clonotype. This sequence joins TRBV5-1 and TRBJ1-3; D unresolved. Germline assignment: CDR1 SGHRS and CDR2 YFSETQ. Trimming took 0 bases from V and 2 from J, leaving 6 bases between them. The length of the CDR3 is 14 residues. CDR3 coding DNA: TGCGCCAGCAGCTTGGTAGGGACTGGAAACACCATATATTTT. This translates into CASSLVGTGNTIYF.

In DNA, the CDR3 is TGTGCCAGCAGTTACCAGGGTCGGTCGGGAAACACCATATATTTT. It yields the protein CASSYQGRSGNTIYF. The genes are TRBV6-5 and TRBJ1-3; D is possibly TRBD1 (5 bases). Trimming removed 2 bases at V and 4 bases at J, with 12 bases between. The CDR3 contains 15 residues. Germline V gives CDR1 MNHEY, CDR2 SVGAGI.

As concerns this clonotype: A much larger clone is a single base away; this may be a read error. The missing conserved phenylalanine or tryptophan at the end of this CDR3 makes a read error likely. The V call is TRBV9, the J call TRBJ1-6; D might be TRBD1 (5 bases). This CDR3 contains 15 residues. Germline CDR1 reads SGDLS; CDR2 reads YYNGEE. V lost 3 bases, J lost 10 bases, and 17 bases lay in between. The DNA of the CDR3 is TGTGCCAGCAGCGGACGTGGACATGAAGGCTCACCCCTCCACATT. Translating it yields CASSGRGHEGSPLHI.

Ten or more counts support this clonotype. The chain employs TRBV28 and TRBJ2-7; D perhaps matches TRBD1 (6 bases). Trimming removed 8 bases at V and 4 bases at J, with 9 bases between. This CDR3 spans 11 amino acids. CDR1 and CDR2 from the germline V gene are MDHEN and SYDVKM. The CDR3 DNA follows: TGTGCCAGCCAGGGGCAGTACGAGCAGTACGTC. It codes for CASQGQYEQYV.

This clonotype was observed a few times. V is TRBV20-1 and J is TRBJ2-7; 13 bases agree with TRBD2. CDR1 is DFQATT, CDR2 SNEGSKA, per germline (reference sequence). Trimming removed 5 bases from V and 4 bases from J; junction bases left unmatched: 11. The CDR3 has 16 residues. The DNA of the CDR3 is TGCAGTGCTGATGCCCGACTAGCGGGGGGCGGATACGAGCAGTACGTC. Protein sequence: CSADARLAGGGYEQYV.

The rearrangement joins TRBV18 to TRBJ1-1, with a weak D call TRBD1 (6 bases). V was cut by 5 bases and J by 3 bases, with 10 bases left in between. Germline-derived CDR1 and CDR2 are KGHSH and LQKENI. The CDR3 sequence is 13 residues long. For the CDR3, the DNA is TGTGCCAGCTCATGGGGGCAGGACACTGAAGCTTTCTTT. Translated: CASSWGQDTEAFF. The full variable domain, with the rest looked up from reference TRBV18 and TRBJ1-1, is NAGVMQNPRHLVRRRGQEARLRCSPMKGHSHVYWYRQLPEEGLKFMVYLQKENIIDESGMPKERFSAEFPKEGPSILRIQQVVRGDSAAYFCASSWGQDTEAFFGQGTRLTVV.

This rearrangement joins TRBV7-9 to TRBJ2-5; 8 nucleotides align to TRBD1. CDR1 is SEHNR and CDR2 is FQNEAQ in the germline V gene (reference sequence). J lost 2 bases, V lost 5 bases, and 10 bases had no gene match. The CDR3 loop spans 16 amino acids. CDR3 region: CASSPFGQGGQETQYF. The CDR3 DNA is TGTGCCAGCAGCCCCTTTGGACAGGGAGGTCAAGAGACCCAGTACTTC.

This chain joins TRBV20-1 and TRBJ1-2; D is possibly TRBD1 (6 bases). This CDR3 is 14 amino acids long. The germline gives CDR1 DFQATT, CDR2 SNEGSKA (reference sequence). Trimming removed 6 bases at V and 2 bases at J, with 16 bases between. The CDR3 DNA follows: TGCAGTGCCAGAAAGGACAGCCTCAACTATGGCTACACCTTC. It translates to CSARKDSLNYGYTF.

This clonotype appeared many times. The chain carries TRBV5-1 and TRBJ2-1; 7 bases are shared with TRBD2. The CDR3 covers 16 residues. Germline V gives CDR1 SGHRS, CDR2 YFSETQ. Trimming removed 6 bases from V and 7 bases from J; junction bases left unmatched: 16. The CDR3 reads CASTEAPGLGLNEQFF. CDR3 nucleotides: TGCGCCAGCACCGAAGCTCCAGGACTAGGGTTAAATGAGCAGTTCTTC. The entire variable domain, with the rest obtained from reference TRBV5-1 and TRBJ2-1, is as follows: KAGVTQTPRYLIKTRGQQVTLSCSPISGHRSVSWYQQTPGQGLQFLFEYFSETQRNKGNFPGRFSGRQFSNSRSEMNVSTLELGDSALYLCASTEAPGLGLNEQFFGPGTRLTVL.

This clonotype was recorded many times. The CDR3 reads CSAGDRGLEGPHGYTF. For the CDR3, the DNA is TGCAGCGCTGGGGACAGGGGGCTAGAGGGCCCCCATGGCTACACCTTC. The rearrangement uses TRBV29-1 and TRBJ1-2, with 12 nucleotides matching TRBD1. The CDR3 runs 16 residues. V lost 7 bases to trimming and J lost 6 bases; unmatched junction nucleotides: 15. Germline V lookup: CDR1 SQVTM, CDR2 ANQGSEA.

This clonotype was found a few times. This sequence joins TRBV5-5 and TRBJ2-7, with 7 bases matching TRBD1. V trimming: 6 bases; J trimming: 0 bases; junction bases outside the gene matches: 9. Germline V gives CDR1 SGHKS, CDR2 YYEKEE (reference sequence). CDR3 size: 15 residues. The CDR3 protein is CASKSTGTFSYEQYF. The CDR3 DNA reads as TGTGCCAGCAAATCGACAGGGACCTTCTCCTACGAGCAGTACTTC.

The sample holds one count of this clonotype. V gene TRBV25-1 combines with J gene TRBJ2-2; D uncertain. V dropped 8 bases and J dropped 4 bases, with 14 bases sitting between them. This CDR3 has 14 residues. In germline, CDR1 is MGHDK, CDR2 SYGVNS. Written as DNA, the CDR3 is TGTGCCAGCTGGTACCCCGTGGGCACCGGGGAGCTGTTTTTT. It yields the protein CASWYPVGTGELFF.

This clonotype was found a few times. This chain uses TRBV2 with TRBJ1-1; D is unclear. Germline values: CDR1 SNHLY, CDR2 FYNNEI. The CDR3 spans 14 residues. V was pared by 0 bases and J by 5 bases, with 10 bases between. CDR3 nucleotide sequence: TGTGCCAGCAGTGAAGCGCATTGGGAAACTGAAGCTTTCTTT. Translated: CASSEAHWETEAFF.

The chain combines TRBV27 with TRBJ2-1; tentative D call: TRBD1 (6 bases). The CDR3 contains 15 residues. Between the trimmed V and J ends, which lost 6 bases and 4 bases, there was a span of 16 bases. CDR1 and CDR2 from the germline V gene are MNHEY and SMNVEV (reference sequence). The CDR3 DNA is TGTGCCAGCAGCCTCGCCGGGACACCTTACAATGAGCAGTTCTTC. Protein: CASSLAGTPYNEQFF.